This T cell receptor beta chain stems from a study of PD-1 blockade in classical Hodgkin lymphoma. The CDR3 is made up of 15 amino acids. V lost 4 bases, J lost 7 bases, and 17 bases lay in between. CDR1 is SEHNR and CDR2 is FQNEAQ in the germline V gene (reference sequence). Regarding the study as a whole: According to reports, newly diagnosed patients had lower baseline TCR diversity than healthy donors, and relapsed/refractory patients had lower baseline TCR diversity still.

The data were produced by immunoSEQ multiplex PCR, yet TCRdb's version contains in-frame clones alone and is incomplete. The sample contains some 10,000 clones, 85% to 90% of which appear only once. Remarks on this clone: Its matching antigen is unknown.

As to time point: newly diagnosed, previously untreated cHL patient sample. CD8+ T cell isolation from thawed PBMCs was performed by magnetic negative selection. The sequence came from a human donor with classical Hodgkin lymphoma. The rearrangement links TRBV7-9 to TRBJ2-4; the D gene is possibly TRBD2 (6 bases). Sequencing input: CD8+ T cells from blood. The DNA for the CDR3 is TGTGCCAGCAGCTGGTCTTGGAGGGCGGGGAACATTCAGTACTTC. It specifies CASSWSWRAGNIQYF.